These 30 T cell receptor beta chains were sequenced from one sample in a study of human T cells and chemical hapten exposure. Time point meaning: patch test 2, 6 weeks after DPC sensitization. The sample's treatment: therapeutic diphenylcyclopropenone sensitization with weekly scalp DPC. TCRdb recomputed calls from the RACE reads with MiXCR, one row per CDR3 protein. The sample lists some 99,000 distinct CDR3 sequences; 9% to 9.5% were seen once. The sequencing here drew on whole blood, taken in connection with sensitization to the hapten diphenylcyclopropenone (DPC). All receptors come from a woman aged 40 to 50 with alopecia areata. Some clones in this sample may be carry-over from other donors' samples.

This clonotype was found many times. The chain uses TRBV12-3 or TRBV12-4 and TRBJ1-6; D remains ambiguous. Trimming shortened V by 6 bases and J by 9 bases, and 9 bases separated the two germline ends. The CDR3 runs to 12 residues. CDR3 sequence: CASSSDLSPLHF. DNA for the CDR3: TGTGCCAGCAGCTCGGACCTTTCACCCCTCCACTTT.

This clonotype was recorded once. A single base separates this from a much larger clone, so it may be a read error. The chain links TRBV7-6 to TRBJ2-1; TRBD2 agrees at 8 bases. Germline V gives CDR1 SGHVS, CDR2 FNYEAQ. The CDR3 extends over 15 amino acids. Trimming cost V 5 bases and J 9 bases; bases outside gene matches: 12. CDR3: CASSRSPGGGPEQFF. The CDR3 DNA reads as TGTGCCAGCAGCCGCTCGCCGGGGGGGGGCCCTGAGCAGTTCTTC.

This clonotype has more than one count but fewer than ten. CDR3 amino acids: CAISEMMSGLAKNIQYF. In nucleotides, the CDR3 is TGTGCCATCAGTGAGATGATGTCAGGACTAGCCAAAAACATTCAGTACTTC. This rearrangement joins TRBV10-3 to TRBJ2-4, with D perhaps TRBD2 (5 bases). The germline CDR1 and CDR2 sequences are ENHRY and SYGVKD. This CDR3 region has 17 residues. Trimming took 2 bases from V and 0 from J, leaving 14 bases between them.

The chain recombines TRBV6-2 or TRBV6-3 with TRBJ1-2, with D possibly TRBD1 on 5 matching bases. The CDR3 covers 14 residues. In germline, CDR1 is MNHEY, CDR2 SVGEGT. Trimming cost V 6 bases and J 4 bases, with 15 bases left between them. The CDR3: CASRKQGRVYGYTF. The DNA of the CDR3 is TGTGCCAGCAGGAAGCAGGGCCGGGTCTATGGCTACACCTTC.

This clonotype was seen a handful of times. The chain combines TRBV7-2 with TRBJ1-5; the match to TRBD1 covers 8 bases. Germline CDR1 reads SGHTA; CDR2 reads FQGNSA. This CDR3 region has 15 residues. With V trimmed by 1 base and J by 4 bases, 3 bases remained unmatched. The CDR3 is CASSLGTGINQPQHF. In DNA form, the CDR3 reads TGTGCCAGCAGCTTAGGGACAGGGATAAATCAGCCCCAGCATTTT.

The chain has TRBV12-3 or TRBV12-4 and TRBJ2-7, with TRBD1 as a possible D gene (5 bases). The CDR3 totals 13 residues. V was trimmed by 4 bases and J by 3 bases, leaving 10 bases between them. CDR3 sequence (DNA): TGTGCCAGCAGTTCAGCAGGGTTCTACGAGCAGTACTTC. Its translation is CASSSAGFYEQYF.

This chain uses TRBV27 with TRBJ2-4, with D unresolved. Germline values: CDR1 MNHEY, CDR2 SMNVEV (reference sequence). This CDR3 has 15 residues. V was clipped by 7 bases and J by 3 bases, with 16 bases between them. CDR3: CASTPLSRNKNIQYF. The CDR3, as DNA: TGTGCCAGCACCCCTCTGTCCCGCAACAAAAACATTCAGTACTTC.

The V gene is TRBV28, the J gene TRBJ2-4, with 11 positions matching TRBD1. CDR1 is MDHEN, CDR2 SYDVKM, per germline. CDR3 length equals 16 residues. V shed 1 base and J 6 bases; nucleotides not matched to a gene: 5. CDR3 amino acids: CASSLFGQGALNIQYF. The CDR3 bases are TGTGCCAGCAGTTTATTCGGACAGGGGGCCTTAAACATTCAGTACTTC.

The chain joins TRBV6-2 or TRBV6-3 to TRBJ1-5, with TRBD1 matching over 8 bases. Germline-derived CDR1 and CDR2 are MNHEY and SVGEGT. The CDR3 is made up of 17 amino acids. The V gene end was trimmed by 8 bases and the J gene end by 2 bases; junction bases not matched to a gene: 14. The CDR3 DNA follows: TGTGCCAGCGCTCACCCGGAAGGGACAGGACGCAATCAGCCCCAGCATTTT. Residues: CASAHPEGTGRNQPQHF.

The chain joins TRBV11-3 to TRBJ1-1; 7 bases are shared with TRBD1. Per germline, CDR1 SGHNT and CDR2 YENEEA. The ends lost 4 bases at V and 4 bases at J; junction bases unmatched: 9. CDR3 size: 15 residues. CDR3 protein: CASSSEGATGTEAFF. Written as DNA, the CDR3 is TGTGCCAGCAGCTCTGAGGGGGCGACGGGCACTGAAGCTTTCTTT.

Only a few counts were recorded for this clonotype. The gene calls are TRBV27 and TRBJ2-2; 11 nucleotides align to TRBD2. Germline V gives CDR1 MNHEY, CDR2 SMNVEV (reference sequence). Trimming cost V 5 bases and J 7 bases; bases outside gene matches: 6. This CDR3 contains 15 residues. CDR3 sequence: CASSQTSGASGELFF. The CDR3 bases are TGTGCCAGCAGTCAGACTAGCGGGGCTAGCGGGGAGCTGTTTTTT.

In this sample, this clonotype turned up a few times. CDR3: CSASSLSSGGAHTQYF. For the CDR3, the DNA is TGCAGTGCTAGTTCTCTCTCGAGCGGGGGGGCGCATACGCAGTATTTT. The rearrangement joins TRBV20-1 to TRBJ2-3, with TRBD2 matching 10 bases. CDR1 is DFQATT and CDR2 is SNEGSKA in the germline V gene (reference sequence). After removal of 3 bases from V and 7 bases from J, the junction contained 13 bases not matched to a gene. This CDR3 comprises 16 residues.

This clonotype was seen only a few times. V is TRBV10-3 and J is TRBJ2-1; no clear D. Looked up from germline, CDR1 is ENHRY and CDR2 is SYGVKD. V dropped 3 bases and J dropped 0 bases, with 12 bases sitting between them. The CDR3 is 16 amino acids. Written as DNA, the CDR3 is TGTGCCATCAGTGAAGGAAGGGCGAGCTCCTACAATGAGCAGTTCTTC. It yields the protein CAISEGRASSYNEQFF.

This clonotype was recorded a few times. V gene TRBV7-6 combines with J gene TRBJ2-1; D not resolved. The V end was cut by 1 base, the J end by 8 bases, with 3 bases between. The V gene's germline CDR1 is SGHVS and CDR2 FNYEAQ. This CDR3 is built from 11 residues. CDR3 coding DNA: TGTGCCAGCAGCTTAGACTATGAGCAGTTCTTC. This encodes CASSLDYEQFF.

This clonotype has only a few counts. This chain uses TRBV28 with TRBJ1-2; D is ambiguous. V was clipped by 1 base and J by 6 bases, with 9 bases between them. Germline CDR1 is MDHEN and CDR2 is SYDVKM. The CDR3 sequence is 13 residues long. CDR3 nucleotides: TGTGCCAGCAGTTTATCCACGGTCAATGGCTACACCTTC. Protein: CASSLSTVNGYTF.

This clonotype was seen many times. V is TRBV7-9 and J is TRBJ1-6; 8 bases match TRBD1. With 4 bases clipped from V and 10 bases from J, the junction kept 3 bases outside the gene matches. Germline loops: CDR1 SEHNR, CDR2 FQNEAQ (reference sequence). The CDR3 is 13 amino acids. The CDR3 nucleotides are TGTGCCAGCAGCTCGACAGGGGACTCACCCCTCCACTTT. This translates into CASSSTGDSPLHF.

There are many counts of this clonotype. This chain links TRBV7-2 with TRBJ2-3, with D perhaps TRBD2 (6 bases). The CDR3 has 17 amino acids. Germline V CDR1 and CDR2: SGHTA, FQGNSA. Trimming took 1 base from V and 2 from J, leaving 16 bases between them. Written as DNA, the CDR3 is TGTGCCAGCAGCTTAGTGGGCCGCGGGGCTATCACAGATACGCAGTATTTT. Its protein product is CASSLVGRGAITDTQYF.

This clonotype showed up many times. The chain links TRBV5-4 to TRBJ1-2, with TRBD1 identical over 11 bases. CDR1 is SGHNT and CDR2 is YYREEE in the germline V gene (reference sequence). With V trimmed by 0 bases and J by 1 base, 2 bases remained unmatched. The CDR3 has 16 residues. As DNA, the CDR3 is TGTGCCAGCAGCTTGGCCGGGACAGGGGGTAACTATGGCTACACCTTC. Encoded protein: CASSLAGTGGNYGYTF.

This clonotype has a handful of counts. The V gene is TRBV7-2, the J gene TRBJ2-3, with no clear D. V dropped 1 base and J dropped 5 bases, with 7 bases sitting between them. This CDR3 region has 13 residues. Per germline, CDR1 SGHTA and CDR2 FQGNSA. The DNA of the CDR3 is TGTGCCAGCAGCTTAGGATCTGGAGATACGCAGTATTTT. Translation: CASSLGSGDTQYF.

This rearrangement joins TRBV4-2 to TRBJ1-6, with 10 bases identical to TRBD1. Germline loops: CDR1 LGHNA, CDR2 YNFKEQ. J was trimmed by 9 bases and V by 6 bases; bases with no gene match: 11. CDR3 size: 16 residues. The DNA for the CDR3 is TGTGCCAGCAGTCTGGCCGGGACAGGGGATGCTTCACCCCTCCACTTT. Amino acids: CASSLAGTGDASPLHF.

The CDR3 spells CRALRGGPDVNEQFF. CDR3 coding DNA: TGCAGGGCTCTTAGGGGGGGGCCTGACGTGAATGAGCAGTTCTTC. The chain uses TRBV20-1 and TRBJ2-1; D perhaps matches TRBD2 (7 bases). The CDR3 has 15 residues. Germline V CDR1 and CDR2: DFQATT, SNEGSKA (reference sequence).

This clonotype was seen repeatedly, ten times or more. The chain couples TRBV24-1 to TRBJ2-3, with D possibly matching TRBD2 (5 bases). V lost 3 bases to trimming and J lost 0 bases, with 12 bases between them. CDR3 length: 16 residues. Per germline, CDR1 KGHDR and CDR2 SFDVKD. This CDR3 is CATSDRSGTSTDTQYF. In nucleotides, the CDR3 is TGTGCCACCAGTGATAGGAGCGGCACTAGCACAGATACGCAGTATTTT.

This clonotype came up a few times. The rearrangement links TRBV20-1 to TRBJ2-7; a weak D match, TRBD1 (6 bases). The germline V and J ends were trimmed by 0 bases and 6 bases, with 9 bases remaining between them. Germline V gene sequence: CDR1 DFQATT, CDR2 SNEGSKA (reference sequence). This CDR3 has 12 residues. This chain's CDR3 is CSARDQGGEQYF. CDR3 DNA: TGCAGTGCTAGAGATCAAGGGGGCGAGCAGTACTTC.

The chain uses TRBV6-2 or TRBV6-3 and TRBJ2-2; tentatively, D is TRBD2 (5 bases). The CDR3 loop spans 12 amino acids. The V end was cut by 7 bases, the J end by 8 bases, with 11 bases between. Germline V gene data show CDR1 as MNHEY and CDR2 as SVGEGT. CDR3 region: CASKEDPGELFF. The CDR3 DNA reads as TGTGCCAGCAAGGAGGATCCTGGGGAGCTGTTTTTT.

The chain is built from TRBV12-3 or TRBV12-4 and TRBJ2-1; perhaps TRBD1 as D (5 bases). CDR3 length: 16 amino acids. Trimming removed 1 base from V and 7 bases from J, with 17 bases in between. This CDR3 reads CASSLDVGAIGNEQFF. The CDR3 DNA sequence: TGTGCCAGCAGTTTAGATGTAGGGGCTATCGGGAATGAGCAGTTCTTC.

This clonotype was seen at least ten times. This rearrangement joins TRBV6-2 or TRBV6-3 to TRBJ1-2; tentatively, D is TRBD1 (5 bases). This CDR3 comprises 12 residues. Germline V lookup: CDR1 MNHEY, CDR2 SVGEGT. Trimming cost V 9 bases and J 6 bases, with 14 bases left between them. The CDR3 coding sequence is TGTGCCAGGCCTGGAGGGGCGGATGGCTACACCTTC. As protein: CARPGGADGYTF.

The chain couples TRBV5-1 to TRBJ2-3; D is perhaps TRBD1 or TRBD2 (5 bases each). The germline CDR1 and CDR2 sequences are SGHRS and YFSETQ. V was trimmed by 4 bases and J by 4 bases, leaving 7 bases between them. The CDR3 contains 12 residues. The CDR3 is CASSGGADTQYF. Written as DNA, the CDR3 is TGCGCCAGCAGCGGGGGAGCAGATACGCAGTATTTT.

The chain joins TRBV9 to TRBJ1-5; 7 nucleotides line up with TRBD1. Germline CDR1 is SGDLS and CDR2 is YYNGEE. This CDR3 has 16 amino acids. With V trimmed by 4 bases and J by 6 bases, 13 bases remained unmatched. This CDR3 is CASSIANTGVPQPQHF. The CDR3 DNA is TGTGCCAGCAGCATCGCGAATACAGGGGTACCTCAGCCCCAGCATTTT. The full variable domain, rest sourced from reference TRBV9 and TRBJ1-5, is DSGVTQTPKHLITATGQRVTLRCSPRSGDLSVYWYQQSLDQGLQFLIQYYNGEERAKGNILERFSAQQFPDLHSELNLSSLELGDSALYFCASSIANTGVPQPQHFGDGTRLSIL.

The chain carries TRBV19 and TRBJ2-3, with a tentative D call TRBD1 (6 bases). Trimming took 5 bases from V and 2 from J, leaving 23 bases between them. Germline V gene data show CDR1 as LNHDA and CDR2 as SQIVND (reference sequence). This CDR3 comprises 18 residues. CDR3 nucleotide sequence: TGTGCCAGTAGTGCTAAATCTCCGGGACAAAGACTCACAGATACGCAGTATTTT. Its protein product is CASSAKSPGQRLTDTQYF.

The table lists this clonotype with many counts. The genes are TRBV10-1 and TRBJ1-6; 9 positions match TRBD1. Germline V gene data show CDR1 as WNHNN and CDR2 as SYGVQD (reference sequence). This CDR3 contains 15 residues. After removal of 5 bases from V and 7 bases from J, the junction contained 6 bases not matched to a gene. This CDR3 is CASSPGQGRNSPLHF. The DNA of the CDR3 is TGCGCCAGCAGTCCGGGACAGGGACGGAATTCACCCCTCCACTTT.